Below are 8 T cell receptor beta chains sequenced from a single sample in a study of resident and recirculating memory T cells in vitiligo (dated by TCRdb to the late 2010s). The method behind the library was the immunoSEQ multiplex PCR assay. This is the immuneACCESS table as TCRdb keeps it, with only in-frame sequences that have V and J called. A part of the clones is gone; compared with another copy, unresolved V genes explain less than half, and the rest is unexplained. This sample is represented by tens of thousands of clones; roughly 90% of them were singletons. In total, the top ten clones hold over 4.5% of the sample. Sequencing input: blood. Receptors originate from a male donor with vitiligo.

The V gene is TRBV28, the J gene TRBJ1-2, with a tentative D call TRBD1 (6 bases). The CDR3 spans 13 residues. Deletions cut 2 bases from V and 8 bases from J, with 12 bases between. The germline V gene has CDR1 MDHEN and CDR2 SYDVKM. The CDR3 region is CASSLQGYGGYTF. In DNA, the CDR3 is TGTGCCAGCAGTTTACAGGGGTATGGGGGCTACACCTTC.

The genes are TRBV4-2 and TRBJ2-4; 7 nucleotides match TRBD2. CDR3 length equals 17 residues. The V and J ends lost 0 bases and 2 bases, in that order; junction bases with no gene match: 7. Germline values: CDR1 LGHNA, CDR2 YNFKEQ. The CDR3 here is CASSQDSPGGSKNIQYF. CDR3 sequence (DNA): TGTGCCAGCAGCCAAGACAGTCCCGGGGGGTCCAAAAACATTCAGTACTTC.

This clone was found once. This sequence joins TRBV4-3 and TRBJ2-4; 8 bases line up with TRBD1. Germline CDR1 is LGHNA and CDR2 is YSLEER. After removal of 4 bases from V and 7 bases from J, the junction contained 9 bases not matched to a gene. The CDR3 length is 15 residues. The CDR3 region has the DNA TGCGCCAGCAGCCCCTCGACAGGGGTTGCGAACATTCAGTACTTC. It yields the protein CASSPSTGVANIQYF.

The CDR3 DNA reads as TGTGCCAGCAGCTTGGCCAGGAACTCCTACGAGCAGTACTTC. It translates to CASSLARNSYEQYF. The rearrangement joins TRBV5-6 to TRBJ2-7; D not resolved. In germline, CDR1 is SGHDT, CDR2 YYEEEE. The CDR3 spans 14 residues. Trimming took off 0 bases at V and 0 bases at J, with 7 bases between the two ends. Filled out from reference TRBV5-6 and TRBJ2-7, the complete variable domain reads DAGVTQSPTHLIKTRGQQVTLRCSPKSGHDTVSWYQQALGQGPQFIFQYYEEEERQRGNFPDRFSGHQFPNYSSELNVNALLLGDSALYLCASSLARNSYEQYFGPGTRLTVT.

The chain combines TRBV6-5 with TRBJ2-3, with D tentatively TRBD2 (5 bases). V lost 2 bases and J 3 bases, leaving 9 bases between the germline ends. Germline-derived CDR1 and CDR2 are MNHEY and SVGAGI. There are 14 residues in the CDR3. CDR3 nucleotides: TGTGCCAGCAGTTACGAGGAGGAGACAGATACGCAGTATTTT. The encoded protein is CASSYEEETDTQYF.

The genes are TRBV28 and TRBJ1-6, with 8 bases that match TRBD1. Germline V gives CDR1 MDHEN, CDR2 SYDVKM. V shed 6 bases and J 5 bases; nucleotides not matched to a gene: 21. The CDR3 extends over 20 amino acids. CDR3: CASSGTGATGQVLNNSPLHF. The CDR3 DNA reads TGTGCCAGCAGCGGGACAGGCGCAACCGGGCAGGTATTAAATAATTCACCCCTCCACTTT. Filled out from reference TRBV28 and TRBJ1-6, the complete variable domain reads DVKVTQSSRYLVKRTGEKVFLECVQDMDHENMFWYRQDPGLGLRLIYFSYDVKMKEKGDIPEGYSVSREKKERFSLILESASTNQTSMYLCASSGTGATGQVLNNSPLHFGNGTRLTVT.

The chain combines TRBV7-9 with TRBJ1-2; the match to TRBD1 covers 9 bases. Germline V gives CDR1 SEHNR, CDR2 FQNEAQ (reference sequence). Trimming removed 5 bases from V and 6 bases from J; junction bases left unmatched: 7. The CDR3 has 14 amino acids. CDR3 in DNA: TGTGCCAGCAGCGCCGTTAACAGGGGGCATGGCTACACCTTC. It codes for CASSAVNRGHGYTF.

This clone is a singleton in its sample. This rearrangement joins TRBV28 to TRBJ1-5; 8 positions match TRBD1. The CDR3 has 15 residues. J was trimmed by 1 base and V by 6 bases; bases with no gene match: 5. CDR1 is MDHEN and CDR2 is SYDVKM in the germline V gene. The CDR3 sequence: CASRPTGVSNQPQHF. The CDR3 coding sequence is TGTGCCAGCAGACCGACAGGGGTCAGCAATCAGCCCCAGCATTTT.